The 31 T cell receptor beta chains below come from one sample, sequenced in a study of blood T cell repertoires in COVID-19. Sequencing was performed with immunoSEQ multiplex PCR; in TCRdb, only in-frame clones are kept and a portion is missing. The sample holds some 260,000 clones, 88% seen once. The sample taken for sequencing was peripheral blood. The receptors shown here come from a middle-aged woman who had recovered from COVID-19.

The CDR3 is CASSLSTLNQPQHF. CDR3 sequence (DNA): TGTGCCAGCAGCTTAAGCACCCTCAATCAGCCCCAGCATTTT. The J gene is TRBJ1-5, the V gene TRBV11-2; D remains ambiguous. V dropped 2 bases and J dropped 3 bases, with 8 bases sitting between them. Germline-derived CDR1 and CDR2 are SGHAT and FQNNGV. This CDR3 spans 14 amino acids.

CDR3 sequence (DNA): TGTGCCAGCAGTTACCTAGCGGGAACAGATACGCAGTATTTT. This sequence encodes CASSYLAGTDTQYF. The V and J genes are TRBV6-5 and TRBJ2-3, with 9 bases identical to TRBD2. The V and J ends lost 2 bases and 3 bases, in that order; junction bases with no gene match: 0. The CDR3 totals 14 residues. CDR1 and CDR2 (germline): MNHEY, SVGAGI.

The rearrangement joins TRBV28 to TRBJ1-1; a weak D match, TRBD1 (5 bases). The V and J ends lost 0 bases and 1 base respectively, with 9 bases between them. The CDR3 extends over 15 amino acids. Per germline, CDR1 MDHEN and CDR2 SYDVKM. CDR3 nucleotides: TGTGCCAGCAGTTTATGGCAGGGCTCGAACACTGAAGCTTTCTTT. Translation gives CASSLWQGSNTEAFF.

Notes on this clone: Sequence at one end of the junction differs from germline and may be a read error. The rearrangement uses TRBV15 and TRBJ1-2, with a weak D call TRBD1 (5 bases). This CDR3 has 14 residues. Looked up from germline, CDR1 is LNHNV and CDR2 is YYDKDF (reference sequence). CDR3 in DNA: TGTGCCACCAGCAGAGATTTCCCATATAGGGGCATTTGGTTC. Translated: CATSRDFPYRGIWF.

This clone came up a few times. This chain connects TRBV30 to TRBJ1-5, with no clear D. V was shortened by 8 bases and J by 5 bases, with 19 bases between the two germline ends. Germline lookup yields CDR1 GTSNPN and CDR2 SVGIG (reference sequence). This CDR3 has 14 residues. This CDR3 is CAATGAGRDQPQHF. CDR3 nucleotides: TGTGCCGCGACTGGAGCCGGGCGGGATCAGCCCCAGCATTTT.

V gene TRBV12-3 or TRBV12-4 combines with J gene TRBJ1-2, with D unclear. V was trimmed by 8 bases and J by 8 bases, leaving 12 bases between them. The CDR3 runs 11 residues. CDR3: CASGPFGGYTF. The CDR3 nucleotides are TGTGCCAGCGGGCCATTCGGCGGCTACACCTTC.

The CDR3 DNA sequence: TGTGCCAGCAGTCCCCGGACTAGCGGGGCCAGCTCCTACAATGAGCAGTTCTTC. Translating gives CASSPRTSGASSYNEQFF. The chain couples TRBV7-9 to TRBJ2-1; 12 bases are shared with TRBD2. Germline V gene data show CDR1 as SEHNR and CDR2 as FQNEAQ (reference sequence). The CDR3 is 18 amino acids. Germline trimming cut 6 bases from V and 0 bases from J; bases unmatched to any gene: 9. The full variable domain, in which reference TRBV7-9 and TRBJ2-1 provide the parts outside the CDR3, is DTGVSQNPRHKITKRGQNVTFRCDPISEHNRLYWYRQTLGQGPEFLTYFQNEAQLEKSRLLSDRFSAERPKGSFSTLEIQRTEQGDSAMYLCASSPRTSGASSYNEQFFGPGTRLTVL.

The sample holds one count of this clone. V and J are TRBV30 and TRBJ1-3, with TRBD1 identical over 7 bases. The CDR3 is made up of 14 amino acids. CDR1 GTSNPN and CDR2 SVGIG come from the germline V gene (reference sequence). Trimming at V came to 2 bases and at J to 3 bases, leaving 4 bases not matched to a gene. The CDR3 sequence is CAWSLRGLGNTIYF. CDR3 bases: TGTGCCTGGAGTCTGAGGGGGCTTGGAAACACCATATATTTT.

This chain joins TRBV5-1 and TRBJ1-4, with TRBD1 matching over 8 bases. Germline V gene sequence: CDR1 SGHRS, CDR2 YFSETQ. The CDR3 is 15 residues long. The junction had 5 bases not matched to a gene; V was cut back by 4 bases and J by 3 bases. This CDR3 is CASSRQGQANEKLFF. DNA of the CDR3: TGCGCCAGCAGCCGACAGGGACAGGCTAATGAAAAACTGTTTTTT.

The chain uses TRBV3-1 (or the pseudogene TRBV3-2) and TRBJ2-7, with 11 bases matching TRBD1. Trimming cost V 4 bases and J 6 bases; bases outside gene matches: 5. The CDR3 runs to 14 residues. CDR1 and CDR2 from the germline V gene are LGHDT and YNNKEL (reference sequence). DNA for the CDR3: TGTGCCAGCAGCCCCGGACAGGGGGCGTGCGAGCAGTACTTC. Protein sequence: CASSPGQGACEQYF.

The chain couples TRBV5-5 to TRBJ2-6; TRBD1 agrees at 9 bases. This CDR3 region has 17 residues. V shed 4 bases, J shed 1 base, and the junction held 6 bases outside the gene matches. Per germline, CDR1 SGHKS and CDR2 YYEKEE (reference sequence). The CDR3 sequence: CASSDYRGRSGANVLTF. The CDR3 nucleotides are TGTGCCAGCAGCGACTACAGGGGGCGTTCTGGGGCCAACGTCCTGACTTTC.

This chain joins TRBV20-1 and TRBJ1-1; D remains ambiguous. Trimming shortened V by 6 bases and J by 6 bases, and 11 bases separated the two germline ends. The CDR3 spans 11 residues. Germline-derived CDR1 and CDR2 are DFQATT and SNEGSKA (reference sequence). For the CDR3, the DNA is TGCAGTGCCGCCGAGCGGGCTGAAGCTTTCTTT. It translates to CSAAERAEAFF.

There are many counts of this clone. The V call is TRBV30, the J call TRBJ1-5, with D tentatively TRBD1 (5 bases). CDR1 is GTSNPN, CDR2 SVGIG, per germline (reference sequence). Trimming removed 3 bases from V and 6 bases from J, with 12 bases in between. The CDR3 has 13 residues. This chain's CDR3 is CAWSAGGGQPQHF. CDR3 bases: TGTGCCTGGAGCGCCGGGGGGGGTCAGCCCCAGCATTTT.

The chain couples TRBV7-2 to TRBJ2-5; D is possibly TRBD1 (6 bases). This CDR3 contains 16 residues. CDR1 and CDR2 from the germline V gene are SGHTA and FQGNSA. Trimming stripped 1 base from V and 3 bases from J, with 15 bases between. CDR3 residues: CASSLGLGGGEETQYF. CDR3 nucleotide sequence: TGTGCCAGCAGCTTAGGGTTAGGGGGTGGGGAAGAGACCCAGTACTTC.

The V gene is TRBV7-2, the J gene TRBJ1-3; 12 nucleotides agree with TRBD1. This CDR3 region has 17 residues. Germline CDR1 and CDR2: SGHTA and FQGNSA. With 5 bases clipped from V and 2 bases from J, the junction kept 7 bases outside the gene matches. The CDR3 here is CASSPGTGGSPGNTIYF. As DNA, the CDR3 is TGTGCCAGCAGCCCCGGGACAGGGGGCAGCCCTGGAAACACCATATATTTT. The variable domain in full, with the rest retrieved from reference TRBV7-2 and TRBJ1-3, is GAGVSQSPSNKVTEKGKDVELRCDPISGHTALYWYRQSLGQGLEFLIYFQGNSAPDKSGLPSDRFSAERTGGSVSTLTIQRTQQEDSAVYLCASSPGTGGSPGNTIYFGEGSWLTVV.

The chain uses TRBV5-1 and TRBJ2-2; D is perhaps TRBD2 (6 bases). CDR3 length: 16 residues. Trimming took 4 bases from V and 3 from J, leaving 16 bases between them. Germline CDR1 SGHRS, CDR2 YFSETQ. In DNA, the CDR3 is TGCGCCAGCAGCCCCCCCCGGAGGGGCCACACCGGGGAGCTGTTTTTT. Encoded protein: CASSPPRRGHTGELFF.

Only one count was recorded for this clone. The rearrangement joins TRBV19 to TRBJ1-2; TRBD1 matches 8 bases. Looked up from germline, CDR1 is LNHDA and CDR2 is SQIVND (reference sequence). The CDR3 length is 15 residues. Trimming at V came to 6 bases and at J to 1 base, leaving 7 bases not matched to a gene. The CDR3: CASRSGQAINYGYTF. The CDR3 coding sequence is TGTGCCAGTAGGTCGGGACAGGCGATTAACTATGGCTACACCTTC.

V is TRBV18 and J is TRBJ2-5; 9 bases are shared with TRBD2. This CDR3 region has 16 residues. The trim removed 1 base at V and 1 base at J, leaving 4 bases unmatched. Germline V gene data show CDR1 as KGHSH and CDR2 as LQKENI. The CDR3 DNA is TGTGCCAGCTCACCACGACTAGCGGCAGCCCAAGAGACCCAGTACTTC. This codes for CASSPRLAAAQETQYF.

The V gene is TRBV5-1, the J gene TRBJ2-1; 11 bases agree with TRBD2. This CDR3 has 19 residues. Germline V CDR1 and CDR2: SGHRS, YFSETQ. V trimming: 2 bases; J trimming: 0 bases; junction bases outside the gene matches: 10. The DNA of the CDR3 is TGCGCCAGCAGCTTTGGGCTAGCGGGAGGCCCAACCTCCTACAATGAGCAGTTCTTC. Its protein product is CASSFGLAGGPTSYNEQFF.

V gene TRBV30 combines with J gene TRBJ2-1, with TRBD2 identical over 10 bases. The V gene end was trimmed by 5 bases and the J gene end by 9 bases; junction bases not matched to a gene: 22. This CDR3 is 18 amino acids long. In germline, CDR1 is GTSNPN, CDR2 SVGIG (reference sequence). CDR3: CAWCGGLAGEERRGEQFF. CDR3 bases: TGTGCCTGGTGCGGGGGCCTAGCGGGAGAGGAAAGGCGGGGTGAGCAGTTCTTC.

DNA of the CDR3: TGTGCCAGCAGTGAGTCATTGGGACAGGGTAATTCACCCCTCCACTTT. It yields the protein CASSESLGQGNSPLHF. J is TRBJ1-6 and V is TRBV2; 9 nucleotides agree with TRBD1. The V and J ends lost 3 bases and 6 bases, in that order; junction bases with no gene match: 6. Per germline, CDR1 SNHLY and CDR2 FYNNEI. The CDR3 is made up of 16 amino acids.

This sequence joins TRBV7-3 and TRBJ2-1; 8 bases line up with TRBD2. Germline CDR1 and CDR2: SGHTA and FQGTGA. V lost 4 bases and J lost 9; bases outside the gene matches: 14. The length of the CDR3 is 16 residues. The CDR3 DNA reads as TGTGCCAGCAGCTCCCAGCCGGGACTAGGCACAAGTGAGCAGTTCTTC. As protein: CASSSQPGLGTSEQFF. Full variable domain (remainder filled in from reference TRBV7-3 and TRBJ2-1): GAGVSQTPSNKVTEKGKYVELRCDPISGHTALYWYRQSLGQGPEFLIYFQGTGAADDSGLPNDRFFAVRPEGSVSTLKIQRTERGDSAVYLCASSSQPGLGTSEQFFGPGTRLTVL.

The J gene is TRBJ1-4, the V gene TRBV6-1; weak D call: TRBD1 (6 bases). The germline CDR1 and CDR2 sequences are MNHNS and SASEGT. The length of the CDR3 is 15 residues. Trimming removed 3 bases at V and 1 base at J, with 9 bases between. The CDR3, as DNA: TGTGCCAGCAGTGACGCGACAGGAACTAATGAAAAACTGTTTTTT. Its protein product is CASSDATGTNEKLFF.

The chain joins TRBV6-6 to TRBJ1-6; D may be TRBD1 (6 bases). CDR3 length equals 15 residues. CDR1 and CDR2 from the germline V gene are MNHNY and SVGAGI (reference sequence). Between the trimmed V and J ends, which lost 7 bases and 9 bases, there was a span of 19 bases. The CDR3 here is CASNPVQGAGSPLHF. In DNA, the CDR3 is TGTGCCAGCAACCCCGTACAGGGTGCGGGTTCACCCCTCCACTTT.

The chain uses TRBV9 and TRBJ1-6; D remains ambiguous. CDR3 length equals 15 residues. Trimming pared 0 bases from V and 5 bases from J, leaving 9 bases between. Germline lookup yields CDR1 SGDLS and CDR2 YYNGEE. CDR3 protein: CASSVVGWDNSPLHF. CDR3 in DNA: TGTGCCAGCAGCGTAGTGGGCTGGGATAATTCACCCCTCCACTTT.

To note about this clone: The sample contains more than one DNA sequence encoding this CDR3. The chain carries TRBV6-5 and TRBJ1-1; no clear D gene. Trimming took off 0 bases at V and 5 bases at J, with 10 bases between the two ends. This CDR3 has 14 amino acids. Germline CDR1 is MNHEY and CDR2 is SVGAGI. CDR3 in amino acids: CASSYSLGGTEAFF. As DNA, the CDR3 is TGTGCCAGCAGTTACTCACTGGGAGGGACTGAAGCTTTCTTT.

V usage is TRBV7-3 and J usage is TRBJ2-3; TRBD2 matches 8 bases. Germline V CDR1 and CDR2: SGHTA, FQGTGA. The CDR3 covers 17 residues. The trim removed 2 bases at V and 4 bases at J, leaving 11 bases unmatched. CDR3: CASSLASSGSPADTQYF. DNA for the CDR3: TGTGCCAGCAGCTTAGCCTCAAGCGGGAGTCCCGCAGATACGCAGTATTTT.

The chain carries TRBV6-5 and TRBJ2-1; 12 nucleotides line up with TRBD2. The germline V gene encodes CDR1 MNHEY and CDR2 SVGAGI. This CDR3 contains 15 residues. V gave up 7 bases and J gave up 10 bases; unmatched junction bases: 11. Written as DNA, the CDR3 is TGTGCCAGCACCAAGGGTTCTAGCGGGAGGGGGGAGCAGTTCTTC. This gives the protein CASTKGSSGRGEQFF.

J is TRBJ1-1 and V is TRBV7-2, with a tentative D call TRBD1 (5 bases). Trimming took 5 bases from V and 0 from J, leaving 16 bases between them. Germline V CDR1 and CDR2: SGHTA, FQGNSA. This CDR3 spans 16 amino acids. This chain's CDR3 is CASSPRAGPMNTEAFF. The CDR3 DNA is TGTGCCAGCAGCCCCAGAGCGGGGCCAATGAACACTGAAGCTTTCTTT. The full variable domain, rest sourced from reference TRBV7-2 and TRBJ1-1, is GAGVSQSPSNKVTEKGKDVELRCDPISGHTALYWYRQSLGQGLEFLIYFQGNSAPDKSGLPSDRFSAERTGGSVSTLTIQRTQQEDSAVYLCASSPRAGPMNTEAFFGQGTRLTVV.

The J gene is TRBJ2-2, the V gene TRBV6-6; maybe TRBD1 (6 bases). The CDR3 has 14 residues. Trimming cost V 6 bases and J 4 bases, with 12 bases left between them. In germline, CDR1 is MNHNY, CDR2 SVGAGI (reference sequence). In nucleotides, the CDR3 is TGTGCCAGCAGCCAGGGGACGGGCACCGGGGAGCTGTTTTTT. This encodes CASSQGTGTGELFF.

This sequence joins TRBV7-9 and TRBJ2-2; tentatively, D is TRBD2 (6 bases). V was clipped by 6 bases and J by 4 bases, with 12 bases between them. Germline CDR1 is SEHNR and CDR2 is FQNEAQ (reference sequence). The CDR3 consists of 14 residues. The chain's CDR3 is CASSGWGGTGELFF. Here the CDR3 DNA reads TGTGCCAGCAGTGGTTGGGGAGGCACCGGGGAGCTGTTTTTT. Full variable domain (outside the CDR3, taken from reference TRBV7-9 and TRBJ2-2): DTGVSQNPRHKITKRGQNVTFRCDPISEHNRLYWYRQTLGQGPEFLTYFQNEAQLEKSRLLSDRFSAERPKGSFSTLEIQRTEQGDSAMYLCASSGWGGTGELFFGEGSRLTVL.